The 15 T cell receptor beta chains presented below share a single source sample, sequenced in a study of cytomegalovirus exposure and HLA in healthy donors. PCR used 60 Vbeta primers and 13 Jbeta primers. Assay: immunoSEQ multiplex PCR; the TCRdb copy retains only in-frame clones and omits some. The sample has 190,000 or so clones, under 90% seen once; the top ten hold roughly 0.095%. Sample: PBMCs. The source is a boy aged 2-9 years in good health and CMV-seronegative.

This chain uses TRBV7-9 with TRBJ2-5; TRBD2 is a possible D gene (7 bases). CDR1 is SEHNR and CDR2 is FQNEAQ in the germline V gene (reference sequence). V shed 8 bases and J shed 5 bases, with 15 bases lying between them. The CDR3 totals 13 residues. CDR3 in amino acids: CASGGAPRETQYF. CDR3 nucleotides: TGTGCCAGCGGGGGGGCCCCACGGGAGACCCAGTACTTC. The complete variable domain, with remaining parts taken from reference TRBV7-9 and TRBJ2-5, reads DTGVSQNPRHKITKRGQNVTFRCDPISEHNRLYWYRQTLGQGPEFLTYFQNEAQLEKSRLLSDRFSAERPKGSFSTLEIQRTEQGDSAMYLCASGGAPRETQYFGPGTRLLVL.

Turning to this clone: An end of the junction does not agree with germline; a read error may underlie this. The chain carries TRBV7-7 and TRBJ2-2, with 8 bases matching TRBD2. The CDR3 length is 17 residues. From germline, CDR1 is SSHAT and CDR2 FNYEAQ (reference sequence). CDR3 residues: CASSLAPAGVITGELFF. CDR3 bases: TGTGCTAGCAGCTTAGCGCCAGCGGGGGTTATCACCGGGGAGCTGTTTTTT.

The chain's CDR3 is CASSFPSTDTQYF. The CDR3 coding sequence is TGTGCCAGCAGCTTCCCTAGCACAGATACGCAGTATTTT. The V gene is TRBV7-9, the J gene TRBJ2-3; no clear D. The V and J ends lost 3 bases and 0 bases respectively, with 4 bases between them. Germline values: CDR1 SEHNR, CDR2 FQNEAQ (reference sequence). The CDR3 has 13 amino acids. The whole variable domain, remainder taken from reference TRBV7-9 and TRBJ2-3, is DTGVSQNPRHKITKRGQNVTFRCDPISEHNRLYWYRQTLGQGPEFLTYFQNEAQLEKSRLLSDRFSAERPKGSFSTLEIQRTEQGDSAMYLCASSFPSTDTQYFGPGTRLTVL.

The CDR3 spells CASSYTGQGNSPLHF. Here the CDR3 DNA reads TGTGCCAGCAGTTACACGGGACAGGGTAATTCACCCCTCCACTTT. The V and J genes are TRBV6-5 and TRBJ1-6; TRBD1 agrees at 9 bases. The CDR3 is 15 amino acids. V shed 2 bases and J 6 bases; nucleotides not matched to a gene: 2. The V gene's germline CDR1 is MNHEY and CDR2 SVGAGI.

The V gene is TRBV30, the J gene TRBJ1-2, with unresolved D. The CDR3 consists of 14 residues. Germline V gene data show CDR1 as GTSNPN and CDR2 as SVGIG (reference sequence). Trimming removed 0 bases at V and 4 bases at J, with 12 bases between. This CDR3 reads CAWSVHPGSYGYTF. In DNA, the CDR3 is TGTGCCTGGAGTGTACACCCGGGATCCTATGGCTACACCTTC.

The V and J genes are TRBV10-3 and TRBJ2-5, with 11 bases identical to TRBD2. The V gene's germline CDR1 is ENHRY and CDR2 SYGVKD. The junction had 16 bases not matched to a gene; V was cut back by 6 bases and J by 7 bases. The CDR3 covers 17 residues. CDR3 loop: CAISHGLGTSGKGTQYF. CDR3 bases: TGTGCCATCAGCCACGGACTTGGGACTAGCGGCAAGGGGACCCAGTACTTC.

The V gene is TRBV7-2, the J gene TRBJ2-3; tentatively, D is TRBD2 (5 bases). There are 15 residues in the CDR3. V was shortened by 1 base and J by 7 bases, with 15 bases between the two germline ends. The germline gives CDR1 SGHTA, CDR2 FQGNSA. In DNA form, the CDR3 reads TGTGCCAGCAGCTTAGATCAGACGGGGATACATACGCAGTATTTT. Translation gives CASSLDQTGIHTQYF. The whole variable domain, filled in from reference TRBV7-2 and TRBJ2-3, reads GAGVSQSPSNKVTEKGKDVELRCDPISGHTALYWYRQSLGQGLEFLIYFQGNSAPDKSGLPSDRFSAERTGGSVSTLTIQRTQQEDSAVYLCASSLDQTGIHTQYFGPGTRLTVL.

The V and J genes are TRBV6-5 and TRBJ2-1, with TRBD1 matching over 8 bases. The CDR3 has 13 amino acids. Germline V gene sequence: CDR1 MNHEY, CDR2 SVGAGI. J was trimmed by 4 bases and V by 9 bases; bases with no gene match: 5. The CDR3 region has the DNA TGTGCCAGTCAGGGGGCCACTTACAATGAGCAGTTCTTC. It yields the protein CASQGATYNEQFF.

The chain joins TRBV5-8 to TRBJ1-5; the D gene is possibly TRBD1 (5 bases). CDR3 length: 15 residues. V was shortened by 6 bases and J by 3 bases, with 16 bases between the two germline ends. Germline lookup yields CDR1 SGHTS and CDR2 YDEGEE. The CDR3 nucleotides are TGTGCCAGCACCGAGGGGAGGGGATACAATCAGCCCCAGCATTTT. Its translation: CASTEGRGYNQPQHF.

V is TRBV19 and J is TRBJ2-7; 7 bases are a match to TRBD1. V gave up 8 bases and J gave up 3 bases; unmatched junction bases: 4. The germline gives CDR1 LNHDA, CDR2 SQIVND (reference sequence). The CDR3 totals 12 residues. CDR3 amino acids: CASSDRSYEQYF. CDR3 coding DNA: TGTGCCAGTTCGGACAGGAGCTACGAGCAGTACTTC.

This clone appeared once. The chain couples TRBV2 to TRBJ2-5; no clear D gene. Trimming pared 2 bases from V and 5 bases from J, leaving 9 bases between. Germline CDR1 reads SNHLY; CDR2 reads FYNNEI. The CDR3 spans 13 residues. In DNA, the CDR3 is TGTGCCAGCAGTGAAATCATTCAGGAGACCCAGTACTTC. As protein: CASSEIIQETQYF.

J is TRBJ2-3 and V is TRBV9; perhaps TRBD1 as D (5 bases). Germline CDR1 and CDR2: SGDLS and YYNGEE. Trimming took 0 bases from V and 1 from J, leaving 9 bases between them. The CDR3 is 15 residues long. The CDR3 loop reads CASSVDRWRTDTQYF. CDR3 in DNA: TGTGCCAGCAGCGTAGACAGGTGGCGCACAGATACGCAGTATTTT.

This sequence joins TRBV7-2 and TRBJ1-4; D uncertain. V lost 5 bases to trimming and J lost 0 bases, with 10 bases between them. This CDR3 is 15 amino acids long. Germline loops: CDR1 SGHTA, CDR2 FQGNSA. CDR3 loop: CASSPEGATNEKLFF. Here the CDR3 DNA reads TGTGCCAGCAGCCCGGAAGGAGCAACTAATGAAAAACTGTTTTTT.

The J gene is TRBJ1-2, the V gene TRBV18, with TRBD1 as a possible D gene (6 bases). With 1 base removed from V and 3 bases from J, the gap between germline ends came to 9 bases. CDR1 and CDR2 from the germline V gene are KGHSH and LQKENI. The CDR3 consists of 14 residues. This CDR3 reads CASSPRGLDYGYTF. As DNA, the CDR3 is TGTGCCAGCTCACCACGGGGGCTCGACTATGGCTACACCTTC.

The CDR3 is CASRLDNIANYGYTF. The CDR3 nucleotides read TGTGCCAGCAGACTCGACAACATCGCTAACTATGGCTACACCTTC. J is TRBJ1-2 and V is TRBV6-1; no clear D gene. The germline gives CDR1 MNHNS, CDR2 SASEGT. The CDR3 totals 15 residues. The ends were cut back, 6 bases at V and 0 bases at J, with 14 bases in the middle.